The 17 T cell receptor beta chains in this list originate from one sample, sequenced in a study of T cells in women clearing cervical HPV infection. Some clones are missing from TCRdb's copy, which holds only in-frame ones; the method was immunoSEQ multiplex PCR. Its clone listing holds about 35,000 clones. The sample comprised blood buffy coat. All receptors come from a woman between 18 and 75 years old with a cervical HPV16 infection that either progressed to CIN3+ or cleared (not recorded which).

With regard to this clone: The CDR3 extends 3 residues past the end of the read, so its final part is completed from the germline J gene. The chain employs TRBV20-1 and TRBJ2-6, with D perhaps TRBD1 (5 bases). This CDR3 spans 16 amino acids. Trimming pared 0 bases from V and 0 bases from J, leaving 9 bases between. Looked up from germline, CDR1 is DFQATT and CDR2 is SNEGSKA (reference sequence). The covered CDR3 bases are TGCAGTGCTAGAGATAACAGGAACTCTGGGGCCAACGTC. Amino acids: CSARDNRNSGANV. The whole CDR3 reads CSARDNRNSGANVLTF.

Points on this clone: The read falls 3 residues short of the CDR3 end, and the missing part is taken from the germline J gene. The V gene is TRBV5-6, the J gene TRBJ2-1; 8 nucleotides agree with TRBD2. The CDR3 runs 15 residues. Losses at the gene ends were 2 bases for V and 4 bases for J; bases not matched to a gene: 5. The germline gives CDR1 SGHDT, CDR2 YYEEEE. This chain's CDR3 is CASSFSGGGYNEQFF. The sequenced CDR3 bases are TGTGCCAGCAGCTTTTCCGGGGGGGGATACAATGAG. The full variable domain, in which reference TRBV5-6 and TRBJ2-1 provide the parts outside the CDR3, is DAGVTQSPTHLIKTRGQQVTLRCSPKSGHDTVSWYQQALGQGPQFIFQYYEEEERQRGNFPDRFSGHQFPNYSSELNVNALLLGDSALYLCASSFSGGGYNEQFFGPGTRLTVL.

CDR3 residues: CASSGIAGQETQYF. The covered CDR3 bases are TGTGCCAGCAGTGGGATAGCGGGGCAAGAGACC. The rearrangement joins TRBV6-1 to TRBJ2-5, with 8 positions matching TRBD2. The sequenced fragment ends 3 residues before the CDR3 boundary, so the rest is inferred from the germline J gene. In germline, CDR1 is MNHNS, CDR2 SASEGT. V lost 4 bases, J lost 2 bases, and 3 bases stayed unmatched. This CDR3 is built from 14 residues.

In regard to this clone: The read ends 3 residues early relative to the CDR3; the germline J gene fills the gap. The chain joins TRBV6-1 to TRBJ1-2, with D possibly TRBD1 on 5 matching bases. CDR3 length: 14 amino acids. V shed 4 bases and J shed 1 base, with 10 bases lying between them. Germline values: CDR1 MNHNS, CDR2 SASEGT. The CDR3 bases that were read are TGTGCCAGCAGTGGCTCGCAGGGTAACTATGGC. Amino acid sequence: CASSGSQGNYG. The complete CDR3 sequence is CASSGSQGNYGYTF.

A remark on this clone: The read gets to within 3 residues of the CDR3 end, and the germline J gene fills in the rest. This chain links TRBV2 with TRBJ1-2; D uncertain. This CDR3 spans 15 amino acids. Germline V gene sequence: CDR1 SNHLY, CDR2 FYNNEI. V was cut by 8 bases and J by 0 bases, with 16 bases left in between. The CDR3 spells CASGSGFGANYGYTF. The CDR3 DNA, read in part, is TGTGCCAGCGGGAGCGGCTTCGGGGCTAACTATGGC.

Turning to this clone: The CDR3 extends 3 residues past the end of the read, so its final part is completed from the germline J gene. The genes are TRBV12-3 or TRBV12-4 and TRBJ2-7; either TRBD1 or TRBD2 may supply D (6 bases each). Deletions cut 4 bases from V and 6 bases from J, with 16 bases between. CDR3 length: 14 amino acids. The CDR3 sequence: CASSSVSQGGEQYF. The CDR3 DNA, read in part, is TGTGCCAGCAGTTCCGTCTCACAGGGAGGCGAG.

A remark on this clone: Germline and junction disagree at one end, which may indicate a read error. With the read ending 3 residues before the CDR3 end, the germline J gene is used to fill in that end. This rearrangement joins TRBV2 to TRBJ2-3, with 11 bases identical to TRBD2. The CDR3 loop spans 17 amino acids. Germline CDR1 SNHLY, CDR2 FYNNEI. CDR3 DNA, as far as it was read: TGTGCCAGCAGTGACATAGCGGGGGGGCGGGGACCAGAGACG. This translates into CASSDIAGGRGPET. The full CDR3 protein reads CASSDIAGGRGPETQYF. The full variable domain, rest sourced from reference TRBV2 and TRBJ2-3, is EPEVTQTPSHQVTQMGQEVILRCVPISNHLYFYWYRQILGQKVEFLVSFYNNEISEKSEIFDDQFSVERPDGSNFTLKIRSTKLEDSAMYFCASSDIAGGRGPETQYFGPGTRLTVL.

As for this clone: The read ends 3 residues before the CDR3 terminus; that terminus is restored from the germline J gene. This sequence joins TRBV5-4 and TRBJ2-4; 8 bases match TRBD1. Germline loops: CDR1 SGHNT, CDR2 YYREEE (reference sequence). This CDR3 region has 13 residues. The covered CDR3 bases are TGTGCCAGCAGCTTCAGGGGGCAAGAGACT. This codes for CASSFRGQET. The complete CDR3 protein is CASSFRGQETQYF.

Notes on this clone: The CDR3 end lies 3 residues beyond the end of the read and is filled in from the germline J gene. This sequence joins TRBV10-3 and TRBJ1-1, with 8 bases lining up with TRBD1. CDR3 length: 15 amino acids. J was trimmed by 1 base and V by 4 bases; bases with no gene match: 5. Germline CDR1 and CDR2: ENHRY and SYGVKD. The CDR3 reads CAISASDRENTEAFF. The CDR3 bases that were read are TGTGCCATCAGTGCCTCGGACAGGGAGAACACTGAA.

On this clone: The sequence runs out 3 residues before the end of the CDR3; the remainder is reconstructed from the germline J gene. This chain connects TRBV2 to TRBJ2-1, with a possible D match to TRBD1 (6 bases). V shed 1 base and J shed 2 bases, with 9 bases lying between them. The germline CDR1 and CDR2 sequences are SNHLY and FYNNEI. The CDR3 is made up of 15 amino acids. CDR3 amino acids: CASSEGQGPYNEQFF. Partial CDR3 DNA: TGTGCCAGCAGTGAAGGCCAGGGGCCCTACAATGAG.

Points on this clone: With the read ending 3 residues before the CDR3 end, the germline J gene is used to fill in that end. This chain joins TRBV19 and TRBJ2-1, with D possibly being TRBD1 (5 bases). CDR1 is LNHDA and CDR2 is SQIVND in the germline V gene (reference sequence). This CDR3 contains 15 residues. Trimming shortened V by 5 bases and J by 0 bases, and 11 bases separated the two germline ends. The sequenced part of the CDR3 DNA is TGTGCCAGTAGTCCTCAGGGTCGCTCCTACAATGAG. Translated: CASSPQGRSYNE. The full CDR3 protein is CASSPQGRSYNEQFF. The variable domain in full, completed from reference TRBV19 and TRBJ2-1, reads DGGITQSPKYLFRKEGQNVTLSCEQNLNHDAMYWYRQDPGQGLRLIYYSQIVNDFQKGDIAEGYSVSREKKESFPLTVTSAQKNPTAFYLCASSPQGRSYNEQFFGPGTRLTVL.

Points on this clone: The read comes to an end 3 residues before the CDR3 does, leaving the germline J gene to fill in the end. The rearrangement uses TRBV5-1 and TRBJ2-1; weak D call: TRBD2 (5 bases). V was pared by 5 bases and J by 7 bases, with 22 bases between. The germline gives CDR1 SGHRS, CDR2 YFSETQ. CDR3 length: 16 amino acids. The CDR3 loop is CASRLSSSWAQNEQFF. The DNA read from the CDR3 is TGCGCCAGCAGACTTTCTAGCTCGTGGGCCCAAAATGAG. Full variable domain (missing parts from reference TRBV5-1 and TRBJ2-1): KAGVTQTPRYLIKTRGQQVTLSCSPISGHRSVSWYQQTPGQGLQFLFEYFSETQRNKGNFPGRFSGRQFSNSRSEMNVSTLELGDSALYLCASRLSSSWAQNEQFFGPGTRLTVL.

Comments on this clone: The read comes to an end 3 residues before the CDR3 does, leaving the germline J gene to fill in the end. The chain links TRBV10-3 to TRBJ1-4; 8 nucleotides match TRBD1. In germline, CDR1 is ENHRY, CDR2 SYGVKD. V lost 0 bases to trimming and J lost 7 bases; unmatched junction nucleotides: 7. This CDR3 is built from 16 residues. The part of the CDR3 DNA that was read is TGTGCCATCAGTGAGTCAGGACAGGGTGGTAGTGAAAAA. Its translation: CAISESGQGGSEK. The CDR3, in full, reads CAISESGQGGSEKLFF.

Incomplete CDR3 DNA: TGTGCCAGCAGAGGTTCTTCCCAACCGCCGATTTATAGCAATCAGCCC. Translated, it gives CASRGSSQPPIYSNQP. The whole CDR3 reads CASRGSSQPPIYSNQPQHF. The chain uses TRBV2 and TRBJ1-5; D uncertain. The read ends 3 residues shy of where the CDR3 ends; the end is completed using the germline J gene. Trimming left V 6 bases short and J 0 bases short, with 24 bases between. The CDR3 spans 19 residues. The germline gives CDR1 SNHLY, CDR2 FYNNEI.

The CDR3 here is CASSLGGLNSPLFF. The CDR3 DNA, read in part, is TGTGCCAGCAGCTTAGGCGGGCTAAATTCACCG. The chain recombines TRBV7-2 with TRBJ2-2; a weak D match, TRBD2 (5 bases). From the germline J gene comes the end of the CDR3, since the read stops 3 residues before it. In germline, CDR1 is SGHTA, CDR2 FQGNSA. The length of the CDR3 is 14 residues.

Notes on this clone: The read falls 3 residues short of the CDR3 end, and the missing part is taken from the germline J gene. This rearrangement joins TRBV19 to TRBJ2-3; TRBD1 agrees at 8 bases. CDR1 and CDR2 (germline): LNHDA, SQIVND (reference sequence). This CDR3 comprises 13 residues. This CDR3 is CASSTGVQETQYF. The DNA read from the CDR3 is TGTGCCAGCTCGACAGGGGTCCAAGAGACG.

Worth noting for this clone: The CDR3 end is not reached by the read, which stops 3 residues before it; the germline J gene fills it in. The chain has TRBV20-1 and TRBJ2-1, with TRBD2 matching 12 bases. Germline trimming cut 0 bases from V and 5 bases from J; bases unmatched to any gene: 11. Germline-derived CDR1 and CDR2 are DFQATT and SNEGSKA (reference sequence). The length of the CDR3 is 18 residues. The part of the CDR3 DNA that was read is TGCAGTGCTAGAGATTTGACTAGCGGGAGAGGTGGGGACAATGAG. Protein sequence: CSARDLTSGRGGDNE. The full CDR3 is CSARDLTSGRGGDNEQFF.